Following are 23 T cell receptor beta chains from one sample sequenced in a study of cytomegalovirus exposure and HLA in healthy donors. Both 60 Vbeta primers and 13 Jbeta primers went into the PCR. Clones were sequenced by immunoSEQ multiplex PCR, and TCRdb holds only the in-frame ones, with some missing. The table shows approximately 98,000 clones, with about 74% occurring only once. What was sequenced was PBMCs. Receptors were obtained from a male donor in good health and CMV-seronegative.

The V and J genes are TRBV6-5 and TRBJ1-5; possibly TRBD1 for D (5 bases). Trimming stripped 4 bases from V and 0 bases from J, with 7 bases between. Germline V gene sequence: CDR1 MNHEY, CDR2 SVGAGI. CDR3 size: 14 residues. The CDR3 sequence is CASSFGASNQPQHF. In nucleotides, the CDR3 is TGTGCCAGCAGTTTTGGGGCTAGCAATCAGCCCCAGCATTTT.

The genes are TRBV5-1 and TRBJ2-7; possibly TRBD2 for D (6 bases). Per germline, CDR1 SGHRS and CDR2 YFSETQ. The CDR3 spans 16 residues. V was clipped by 4 bases and J by 5 bases, with 22 bases between them. The chain's CDR3 is CASSKGRINGSHEQYF. CDR3 DNA sequence: TGCGCCAGCAGCAAGGGTAGGATTAACGGGAGCCACGAGCAGTACTTC.

The chain couples TRBV6-5 to TRBJ2-7, with a possible D match to TRBD1 (6 bases). Germline CDR1 reads MNHEY; CDR2 reads SVGAGI. This CDR3 is built from 14 residues. With 4 bases removed from V and 2 bases from J, the gap between germline ends came to 12 bases. CDR3: CASSFSQGPYEQYF. For the CDR3, the DNA is TGTGCCAGCAGTTTTTCCCAGGGGCCCTACGAGCAGTACTTC.

This clone came up a few times. The CDR3 loop reads CASSATSGRKTYEQYF. CDR3 sequence (DNA): TGTGCCAGCAGCGCCACGAGCGGGAGGAAAACCTACGAGCAGTACTTC. V and J are TRBV5-4 and TRBJ2-7, with 9 nucleotides matching TRBD2. There are 16 residues in the CDR3. CDR1 and CDR2 (germline): SGHNT, YYREEE (reference sequence). J lost 2 bases, V lost 4 bases, and 10 bases had no gene match. The full variable domain, completed using reference TRBV5-4 and TRBJ2-7, is ETGVTQSPTHLIKTRGQQVTLRCSSQSGHNTVSWYQQALGQGPQFIFQYYREEENGRGNFPPRFSGLQFPNYSSELNVNALELDDSALYLCASSATSGRKTYEQYFGPGTRLTVT.

V usage is TRBV7-2 and J usage is TRBJ2-7; D perhaps matches TRBD1 (5 bases). The CDR3 sequence is 13 residues long. The V gene's germline CDR1 is SGHTA and CDR2 FQGNSA. V dropped 1 base and J dropped 7 bases, with 11 bases sitting between them. CDR3 coding DNA: TGTGCCAGCAGCTTAGGGGTAGGGGTTGAGCAGTACTTC. Translating it yields CASSLGVGVEQYF.

The rearrangement uses TRBV6-6 and TRBJ2-7; 8 bases fit TRBD1. Losses at the gene ends were 6 bases for V and 5 bases for J; bases not matched to a gene: 6. The germline CDR1 and CDR2 sequences are MNHNY and SVGAGI (reference sequence). The CDR3 extends over 13 amino acids. For the CDR3, the DNA is TGTGCCAGCAGACCGGACAGGGCCCACGAGCAGTACTTC. Amino acid sequence: CASRPDRAHEQYF.

The chain employs TRBV4-2 and TRBJ1-5, with D possibly being TRBD1 (5 bases). V was pared by 0 bases and J by 2 bases, with 8 bases between. The CDR3 length is 15 residues. Germline values: CDR1 LGHNA, CDR2 YNFKEQ. The DNA of the CDR3 is TGTGCCAGCAGCCAAGATTTGACAGGCAATCAGCCCCAGCATTTT. Translated, it gives CASSQDLTGNQPQHF.

V gene TRBV28 combines with J gene TRBJ1-1; no clear D gene. CDR3 length equals 14 residues. Germline loops: CDR1 MDHEN, CDR2 SYDVKM. V lost 6 bases and J lost 1, with 12 bases in between. CDR3 loop: CASSHIMANTEAFF. For the CDR3, the DNA is TGTGCCAGCAGCCACATTATGGCGAACACTGAAGCTTTCTTT.

This chain joins TRBV7-2 and TRBJ1-2; D gene unclear. Per germline, CDR1 SGHTA and CDR2 FQGNSA. The germline V and J ends were trimmed by 5 bases and 0 bases, with 7 bases remaining between them. This CDR3 is built from 13 residues. The CDR3 DNA is TGTGCCAGCAGCCCCACACCTAACTATGGCTACACCTTC. Translated: CASSPTPNYGYTF.

CDR3 sequence reads: CASKREGAGYTF. The CDR3 DNA sequence: TGTGCCAGCAAGAGGGAGGGTGCTGGCTACACCTTC. This sequence joins TRBV2 and TRBJ1-2; no firm D call. CDR1 and CDR2 (germline): SNHLY, FYNNEI. The CDR3 runs to 12 residues. The V end was cut by 7 bases, the J end by 7 bases, with 13 bases between.

V gene TRBV28 combines with J gene TRBJ2-3; D may be TRBD2 (6 bases). V lost 6 bases, J lost 4 bases, and 14 bases lay in between. The CDR3 is 14 amino acids. Germline V CDR1 and CDR2: MDHEN, SYDVKM. CDR3 sequence: CASSGSSSSDTQYF. CDR3 in DNA: TGTGCCAGCAGCGGGAGTAGCAGTTCAGATACGCAGTATTTT.

This clone was recorded only once. The chain is built from TRBV28 and TRBJ2-7; TRBD1 agrees at 10 bases. J lost 6 bases, V lost 6 bases, and 11 bases had no gene match. The CDR3 sequence is 15 residues long. Germline V gene lookup returns CDR1 MDHEN and CDR2 SYDVKM. CDR3: CASSLMGQGFVEQYF. The CDR3 DNA follows: TGTGCCAGCAGCCTCATGGGACAGGGGTTCGTCGAGCAGTACTTC.

The table lists this clone with a count of one. The chain uses TRBV5-8 and TRBJ2-2; D possibly corresponds to TRBD1 (6 bases). This CDR3 spans 13 amino acids. The V and J ends lost 5 bases and 5 bases respectively, with 10 bases between them. Germline CDR1 is SGHTS and CDR2 is YDEGEE. CDR3 in amino acids: CASRSRGTGELFF. The CDR3 bases are TGTGCCAGCAGATCGAGGGGGACCGGGGAGCTGTTTTTT.

The chain recombines TRBV6-5 with TRBJ2-7, with TRBD2 identical over 13 bases. The germline gives CDR1 MNHEY, CDR2 SVGAGI. The CDR3 contains 16 residues. Unmatched junction bases numbered 5, after V lost 2 bases and J lost 4 bases. The CDR3 nucleotides read TGTGCCAGCAGTTACCGAACTAGCGGGAGGGAATACGAGCAGTACTTC. Its protein product is CASSYRTSGREYEQYF.

This chain connects TRBV30 to TRBJ2-1; D is perhaps TRBD2 (6 bases). The CDR3 extends over 14 amino acids. Germline CDR1 GTSNPN, CDR2 SVGIG (reference sequence). V was pared by 5 bases and J by 0 bases, with 11 bases between. Here the CDR3 DNA reads TGTGCCTGGGACCGGGACTTCTCCTACAATGAGCAGTTCTTC. This codes for CAWDRDFSYNEQFF.

This clone has just one count. The rearrangement uses TRBV27 and TRBJ2-7, with TRBD2 matching 11 bases. CDR3 length equals 16 residues. After removal of 2 bases from V and 7 bases from J, the junction contained 10 bases not matched to a gene. Germline CDR1 reads MNHEY; CDR2 reads SMNVEV (reference sequence). CDR3 bases: TGTGCCAGCAGTTTACTAGCGGGAGGCCTAGTAGGGGAGCAGTACTTC. Amino acid sequence: CASSLLAGGLVGEQYF.

This clone was picked up one time. The genes are TRBV6-5 and TRBJ2-7, with 9 bases that match TRBD1. The length of the CDR3 is 14 residues. V lost 5 bases, J lost 3 bases, and 5 bases stayed unmatched. The germline CDR1 and CDR2 sequences are MNHEY and SVGAGI. CDR3 residues: CASSPGQGLYEQYF. CDR3 sequence (DNA): TGTGCCAGCAGTCCCGGACAGGGGCTCTACGAGCAGTACTTC.

A few counts support this clone. This CDR3 is CAWTEGVGAGCSYTF. The CDR3 DNA follows: TGTGCCTGGACCGAGGGGGTAGGGGCAGGATGTAGCTACACCTTC. V usage is TRBV30 and J usage is TRBJ1-2, with D possibly being TRBD1 (6 bases). The CDR3 has 15 amino acids. The germline gives CDR1 GTSNPN, CDR2 SVGIG (reference sequence). V was shortened by 4 bases and J by 9 bases, with 24 bases between the two germline ends. Full variable domain (rest looked up from reference TRBV30 and TRBJ1-2): SQTIHQWPATLVQPVGSPLSLECTVEGTSNPNLYWYRQAAGRGLQLLFYSVGIGQISSEVPQNLSASRPQDRQFILSSKKLLLSDSGFYLCAWTEGVGAGCSYTFGSGTRLTVV.

V and J are TRBV28 and TRBJ1-4; the D gene is possibly TRBD1 (6 bases). Between the trimmed V and J ends, which lost 3 bases and 8 bases, there was a span of 16 bases. Per germline, CDR1 MDHEN and CDR2 SYDVKM. There are 15 residues in the CDR3. DNA for the CDR3: TGTGCCAGCAGTTTGTGGGGGCTAGGGATAGAAAAACTGTTTTTT. Protein: CASSLWGLGIEKLFF.

The rearrangement uses TRBV2 and TRBJ2-3; 10 positions match TRBD1. The V gene's germline CDR1 is SNHLY and CDR2 FYNNEI. This CDR3 has 18 amino acids. Trimming removed 11 bases from V and 3 bases from J; junction bases left unmatched: 20. CDR3 residues: CAVRIGSRQGARTDTQYF. CDR3 coding DNA: TGTGCCGTACGAATCGGATCAAGACAGGGGGCGCGTACAGATACGCAGTATTTT. The full variable domain, completed using reference TRBV2 and TRBJ2-3, is EPEVTQTPSHQVTQMGQEVILRCVPISNHLYFYWYRQILGQKVEFLVSFYNNEISEKSEIFDDQFSVERPDGSNFTLKIRSTKLEDSAMYFCAVRIGSRQGARTDTQYFGPGTRLTVL.

This chain uses TRBV19 with TRBJ2-3; 7 bases agree with TRBD1. Germline CDR1 and CDR2: LNHDA and SQIVND (reference sequence). J was trimmed by 5 bases and V by 5 bases; bases with no gene match: 10. The CDR3 spans 15 residues. The CDR3 DNA follows: TGTGCCAGTAGTGGACGTTCCGGGACAGTAGATACGCAGTATTTT. Encoded protein: CASSGRSGTVDTQYF.

The chain recombines TRBV28 with TRBJ1-5; D perhaps matches TRBD1 (6 bases). The V gene's germline CDR1 is MDHEN and CDR2 SYDVKM. The CDR3 is 14 amino acids. The V gene lost 3 bases and the J gene lost 6 bases, with 12 bases spanning the gap. The CDR3, as DNA: TGTGCCAGCAGTTTCAGGGGATATGGTCAGCCCCAGCATTTT. The encoded protein is CASSFRGYGQPQHF.

The rearrangement uses TRBV7-9 and TRBJ2-1, with D perhaps matching TRBD2 (5 bases). CDR1 is SEHNR, CDR2 FQNEAQ, per germline (reference sequence). Trimming removed 1 base at V and 7 bases at J, with 8 bases between. This CDR3 region has 13 residues. Written as DNA, the CDR3 is TGTGCCAGCAGCTTAGGGGAGCGGAATGAGCAGTTCTTC. Encoded protein: CASSLGERNEQFF.